These 11 T cell receptor beta chains were all obtained from the same sample, sequenced in a study of control samples from healthy donors and cancer patients. Assay: immunoSEQ multiplex PCR; the TCRdb copy retains only in-frame clones and omits some. Of tens of thousands of clones in the sample, around 80% are singletons; the top ten hold 10%. Material for sequencing was blood. The receptors originated from a man in his 70s in good health.

In this sample, this clone turned up a few times. This chain links TRBV19 with TRBJ1-5; the D gene is possibly TRBD1 (5 bases). Deletions cut 2 bases from V and 0 bases from J, with 11 bases between. CDR1 is LNHDA and CDR2 is SQIVND in the germline V gene (reference sequence). The CDR3 consists of 16 residues. This chain's CDR3 is CASSISGPNSNQPQHF. The DNA for the CDR3 is TGTGCCAGTAGTATATCGGGACCTAATAGCAATCAGCCCCAGCATTTT.

This clone appeared a few times. The chain carries TRBV19 and TRBJ2-1; D is possibly TRBD1 or TRBD2 (6 bases each). Germline CDR1 is LNHDA and CDR2 is SQIVND (reference sequence). V was trimmed by 6 bases and J by 9 bases, leaving 18 bases between them. The CDR3 consists of 14 residues. The CDR3 region has the DNA TGTGCCAGTAGAGGGGGGAGGAGTCTCGGTGAGCAGTTCTTC. It codes for CASRGGRSLGEQFF.

V is TRBV28 and J is TRBJ2-7; D call uncertain. Germline CDR1 MDHEN, CDR2 SYDVKM. The CDR3 totals 14 residues. V was cut by 1 base and J by 3 bases, with 10 bases left in between. The CDR3 DNA reads TGTGCCAGCAGTTTATTCCCAGAAGACTACGAGCAGTACTTC. It specifies CASSLFPEDYEQYF. Supplemented by reference TRBV28 and TRBJ2-7, the full variable domain reads DVKVTQSSRYLVKRTGEKVFLECVQDMDHENMFWYRQDPGLGLRLIYFSYDVKMKEKGDIPEGYSVSREKKERFSLILESASTNQTSMYLCASSLFPEDYEQYFGPGTRLTVT.

The chain is built from TRBV5-8 and TRBJ2-1; possibly TRBD2 for D (6 bases). Trimming stripped 3 bases from V and 0 bases from J, with 16 bases between. CDR1 is SGHTS and CDR2 is YDEGEE in the germline V gene. This CDR3 is built from 17 residues. As DNA, the CDR3 is TGTGCCAGCAGCTACTATAGCGGAGGTAGCTCCTACAATGAGCAGTTCTTC. Amino acids: CASSYYSGGSSYNEQFF.

V gene TRBV5-1 combines with J gene TRBJ1-2; D gene ambiguous. CDR1 and CDR2 from the germline V gene are SGHRS and YFSETQ. This CDR3 is built from 14 residues. The germline V and J ends were trimmed by 4 bases and 0 bases, with 10 bases remaining between them. The DNA for the CDR3 is TGCGCCAGCAGCCCAAGGACCACTAACTATGGCTACACCTTC. Translation: CASSPRTTNYGYTF.

This sequence joins TRBV28 and TRBJ2-6, with D possibly being TRBD2 (6 bases). The V end lost 6 bases, the J end lost 6 bases, and 18 bases lay between the germline ends. The germline V gene encodes CDR1 MDHEN and CDR2 SYDVKM. The CDR3 extends over 16 amino acids. The CDR3 here is CASSPGRELEANVLTF. CDR3 sequence (DNA): TGTGCCAGCAGCCCGGGGCGGGAACTCGAGGCCAACGTCCTGACTTTC.

V gene TRBV11-2 combines with J gene TRBJ2-5; no definite D call. Per germline, CDR1 SGHAT and CDR2 FQNNGV. The CDR3 is 14 residues long. With 2 bases removed from V and 4 bases from J, the gap between germline ends came to 11 bases. CDR3 in DNA: TGTGCCAGCAGCTTATCAAGCAGAGGAGAGACCCAGTACTTC. It codes for CASSLSSRGETQYF.

The chain is built from TRBV30 and TRBJ1-6; TRBD1 agrees at 9 bases. Losses at the gene ends were 2 bases for V and 8 bases for J; bases not matched to a gene: 10. Germline CDR1 is GTSNPN and CDR2 is SVGIG (reference sequence). The CDR3 spans 16 residues. As DNA, the CDR3 is TGTGCCTGGAGTACCTACAGGGGGCCAAGGGATTCACCCCTCCACTTT. Its protein product is CAWSTYRGPRDSPLHF.

The table lists this clone with a count of one. The V gene is TRBV27, the J gene TRBJ2-2; unclear D gene. The V and J ends lost 3 bases and 3 bases respectively, with 8 bases between them. Germline V CDR1 and CDR2: MNHEY, SMNVEV (reference sequence). There are 14 residues in the CDR3. CDR3 in amino acids: CASSFAGDTGELFF. CDR3 nucleotide sequence: TGTGCCAGCAGTTTCGCAGGAGACACCGGGGAGCTGTTTTTT.

This clone was found a few times. The chain has TRBV30 and TRBJ2-7; tentative D call: TRBD2 (5 bases). The germline gives CDR1 GTSNPN, CDR2 SVGIG (reference sequence). V was cut by 8 bases and J by 11 bases, with 16 bases left in between. This CDR3 comprises 10 residues. The CDR3 DNA follows: TGTGCCCTCTCGGCGGGTGGAAAGTACTTC. Amino acid sequence: CALSAGGKYF.

V and J are TRBV5-4 and TRBJ2-2; D is unresolved. The V and J ends lost 0 bases and 5 bases respectively, with 8 bases between them. Germline values: CDR1 SGHNT, CDR2 YYREEE (reference sequence). CDR3 length: 14 residues. In DNA form, the CDR3 reads TGTGCCAGCAGCTTGGCGTGGAATACCGGGGAGCTGTTTTTT. Translated: CASSLAWNTGELFF.